The entry below describes one T cell receptor (beta chain). What it binds is not known. This sample stems from a study of cytomegalovirus exposure and HLA in healthy donors. 60 Vbeta and 13 Jbeta primers were used in PCR. Sequencing was performed with immunoSEQ multiplex PCR; in TCRdb, only in-frame clones are kept and a portion is missing. The sample yields roughly 140,000 clones, over 80% seen once. Findings of the study overall: A missense DCLRE1C variant was associated with V- and J-gene trimming of TCR beta chains in a later analysis, and an independent cohort replicated the association. Reported findings show TCR beta sequences accurately forecast HLA-A and HLA-B alleles in most subjects. TCR beta chains numbering more than 150 were designated cytomegalovirus-associated.

CDR1 is MNHEY and CDR2 is SVGAGI in the germline V gene. J gave up 5 bases and V 3 bases, and 6 bases lay outside the gene matches. This CDR3 is 14 amino acids long. This receptor was taken from a male donor in good health and CMV-seronegative. The V gene is TRBV6-5, the J gene TRBJ1-1, with TRBD1 matching 7 bases. Input material: PBMCs. CDR3 sequence reads: CASSYVTGRTEAFF. As DNA, the CDR3 is TGTGCCAGCAGTTATGTGACAGGGAGGACTGAAGCTTTCTTT.